This is a list of T cell receptor beta chains from one sample in a study of blood T cell repertoires in COVID-19. Generated by immunoSEQ multiplex PCR, the TCRdb table keeps only in-frame clones and is missing some. The sample lists under 150,000 clones, 60% to 80% occurring once. Sample: PBMCs or T cells enriched from blood (not recorded which). The receptor set was obtained from a woman aged 45-65 years who had recovered from COVID-19. The CDR3 runs from the conserved cysteine through the conserved F or W. D genes are given only for firm matches. Clone size is stated in some rows and not others, as once, few, many or a class when expanded.

d_call,j_call,v_call,clone_size,cdr3_nt,cdr3_aa
TRBD2,TRBJ2-7,TRBV14,NA,TGTGCCAGCAGCCAAGTGGCGGGAGGGCCCTACGAGCAGTACTTC,CASSQVAGGPYEQYF
TRBD1,TRBJ2-2,TRBV29-1,NA,TGCAGCGCTCTAGGGACAGGGATCACCGGGGAGCTGTTTTTT,CSALGTGITGELFF
NA,TRBJ2-5,TRBV11-3,NA,TGTGCCAGCAGCCCAGAGGCCGGCCAAGAGACCCAGTACTTC,CASSPEAGQETQYF
TRBD2,TRBJ2-1,TRBV12-5,NA,TGTGCTAGTGGTTTGTATGCGGGGGGGGCCCATGAGCAGTTCTTC,CASGLYAGGAHEQFF
NA,TRBJ2-1,TRBV3-1/TRBV3-2,NA,TGTGCCAGCAGCCAAATCCCGGGCAATGAGCAGTTCTTC,CASSQIPGNEQFF
NA,TRBJ2-2,TRBV5-1,NA,TGCGCCAGCAGCGCGAGCCTTGCGAACACCGGGGAGCTGTTTTTT,CASSASLANTGELFF
NA,TRBJ1-1,TRBV3-1/TRBV3-2,NA,TGTGCCAGCAGCCAAGGTTACGGGAACACTGAAGCTTTCTTT,CASSQGYGNTEAFF
NA,TRBJ1-1,TRBV11-3,NA,TGTGCCAGCAGCCCAGGTACAGGGAAAACTGAAGCTTTCTTT,CASSPGTGKTEAFF
NA,TRBJ1-5,TRBV19,NA,TGTGCCAGTAGTATAAGAGGACAGTCAGGGCAGCCCCAGCATTTT,CASSIRGQSGQPQHF
TRBD1,TRBJ1-1,TRBV18,NA,TGTGCCAGCTCACCACGGCAGGGGGCACCCTTTGGAACTGAAGCTTTCTTT,CASSPRQGAPFGTEAFF
TRBD2,TRBJ2-3,TRBV7-8,NA,TGTGCCAGCAGCCGAGGACTAGCGGGGGGCACAGATACGCAGTATTTT,CASSRGLAGGTDTQYF
TRBD2,TRBJ2-1,TRBV24-1,NA,TGTGCCACCAGTGGGTCGGGAGGTAATGAGCAGTTCTTC,CATSGSGGNEQFF
TRBD2,TRBJ2-3,TRBV9,NA,TGTGCCAGCAGCCCCAGACTAGCGGGGAGCACAGATACGCAGTATTTT,CASSPRLAGSTDTQYF
TRBD2,TRBJ2-7,TRBV5-1,NA,TGCGCCAGCAGCCCTAAGGCGGGGGAGGTGGGCGAGCAGTACTTC,CASSPKAGEVGEQYF
NA,TRBJ2-1,TRBV28,NA,TGTGCCAGCAGCCTTAACAATGAGCAGTTCTTC,CASSLNNEQFF
TRBD2,TRBJ2-1,TRBV25-1,NA,TGTGCCAGCAGTGACATTAGCGGGAGGAGGTATGAGCAGTTCTTC,CASSDISGRRYEQFF
TRBD1,TRBJ1-3,TRBV9,few,TGTGCCAGCAGCGTAGCCCCACCGGGACAGGGAGCTGGAAACACCATATATTTT,CASSVAPPGQGAGNTIYF
TRBD1,TRBJ1-4,TRBV7-9,few,TGTGCCAGCAGCTCCTCAAGGACAGGGGGAGAAAAACTGTTTTTT,CASSSSRTGGEKLFF
NA,TRBJ1-5,TRBV11-1,NA,TGTGCCAGTCCCCCTCACAGGGTACACCAGCCCCAGCATTTT,CASPPHRVHQPQHF
TRBD2,TRBJ2-1,TRBV10-3,NA,TGTGCCATCAGTAGGACTAGCGTAACCTACAATGAGCAGTTCTTC,CAISRTSVTYNEQFF
NA,TRBJ2-7,TRBV16,NA,TGTGCCAGCAGCCTAATTTCAGGGATGGACGAGCAGTACTTC,CASSLISGMDEQYF
NA,TRBJ1-1,TRBV2,few,TGTGCCAGCAAATACAGGGACACTGAAGCTTTCTTT,CASKYRDTEAFF
TRBD1,TRBJ1-5,TRBV6-5,NA,TGTGCCAGCAGTTACGCCAGGGGACAGGGACAGCCCCAGCATTTT,CASSYARGQGQPQHF
NA,TRBJ1-2,TRBV5-1,NA,TGCGCCAGCAGCTTAGACAGCTTTAACTATGGCTACACCTTC,CASSLDSFNYGYTF
NA,TRBJ2-2,TRBV5-1,many,TGCGCCACTTCGCGTCTGAACACCGGGGAGCTGTTTTTT,CATSRLNTGELFF
TRBD2,TRBJ2-1,TRBV6-2/TRBV6-3,few,TGTGCCAGCAGTTACTCGACTAGCGGGGGGGCTGAGCAGTTCTTC,CASSYSTSGGAEQFF
NA,TRBJ1-6,TRBV30,few,TGTGCCTGGAGGATGCAGGCCCTCCACTTT,CAWRMQALHF
NA,TRBJ1-5,TRBV2,NA,TGTGCCAGCAGACAGGGTAAGGTTCATCAGCCCCAGCATTTT,CASRQGKVHQPQHF
NA,TRBJ1-5,TRBV7-2,NA,TGTGCCAGCAGCTTAGGTCCCGATCAGCCCCAGCATTTT,CASSLGPDQPQHF
NA,TRBJ2-3,TRBV5-1,NA,TGCGCCAGCAGCCCCATCGAGAAAAGCACAGATACGCAGTATTTT,CASSPIEKSTDTQYF
NA,TRBJ1-6,TRBV4-1,NA,TGCGCCAGCAGCCTCGGACTTCAAAATTCACCCCTCCACTTT,CASSLGLQNSPLHF
NA,TRBJ1-1,TRBV5-1,NA,TGCGCCAGCAGCTGGGGGGGCGGCTTGAACACTGAAGCTTTCTTT,CASSWGGGLNTEAFF
NA,TRBJ2-7,TRBV6-5,NA,TGTGCCAGCAGTCAAACCGACATCAACTCCTACGAGCAGTACTTC,CASSQTDINSYEQYF
NA,TRBJ2-2,TRBV23-1,once,TGCGCCCCAAGCAGGGATAATGAGGGCGGGGTGTGTGAGGGCGGGGAGCTGTTTTTT,CAPSRDNEGGVCEGGELFF
TRBD1,TRBJ1-1,TRBV6-5,NA,TGTGCCAGCAGCGGGAGACAGGGGAACACTGAAGCTTTCTTT,CASSGRQGNTEAFF
TRBD1,TRBJ1-2,TRBV9,NA,TGTGCCAGCAGAGAGGGACAGGGACGTAACTATGGCTACACCTTC,CASREGQGRNYGYTF
NA,TRBJ2-2,TRBV3-1/TRBV3-2,few,TGTGCCAGCCGTTTGTCGGGGGAGCTGTTTTTT,CASRLSGELFF
NA,TRBJ1-1,TRBV10-1,few,TGCGCCAGCAGTGAGTCGACTCGGGGAACTGAAGCTTTCTTT,CASSESTRGTEAFF
TRBD2,TRBJ2-5,TRBV7-2,NA,TGTGCCAGCAGCTTTTCCATACAGAGACCTAGCGGGAGCAAGACCCAGTACTTC,CASSFSIQRPSGSKTQYF
TRBD1,TRBJ1-4,TRBV18,NA,TGTGCCAGCTCACCCGAACAGGGGGGGAATGAAAAACTGTTTTTT,CASSPEQGGNEKLFF
TRBD2,TRBJ2-1,TRBV7-8,NA,TGTGCCAGCAGCTCCCCGGGACTAGCGGACAATGAGCAGTTCTTC,CASSSPGLADNEQFF
NA,TRBJ2-1,TRBV4-2,few,TGTGCCAGCAGCCAAGAGGGACTCGAGGACAATGAGCAGTTCTTC,CASSQEGLEDNEQFF
NA,TRBJ1-2,TRBV6-2/TRBV6-3,NA,TGTGCCAGCAGTTACGGGCGAACCTATGGCTACACCTTC,CASSYGRTYGYTF
TRBD1,TRBJ1-4,TRBV7-9,NA,TGTGCCACGGCCCCGGGACAGGGGACGAGAAGGGAAAAACTGTTTTTT,CATAPGQGTRREKLFF
NA,TRBJ2-1,TRBV6-5,NA,TGTGCCAGCAGTTACGGGCAGGGCTGGGAGCAGTTCTTC,CASSYGQGWEQFF
TRBD1,TRBJ1-2,TRBV6-5,NA,TGTGCCAGCAGAGCCGCAGGGGGAATTGGCTACACCTTC,CASRAAGGIGYTF
NA,TRBJ1-1,TRBV5-1,many,TGCGCCAGCAGCTTGGATACTTATGGTCCCCTGAGGGTGAACACTGAAGCTTTCTTT,CASSLDTYGPLRVNTEAFF
NA,TRBJ2-2,TRBV5-5,NA,TGTGCCAGCAGCCCAACCCGGGAGACCGGGGAGCTGTTTTTT,CASSPTRETGELFF
NA,TRBJ2-1,TRBV2,NA,TGTGCCAGCAGGGACTACAGTACCAATGAGCAGTTCTTC,CASRDYSTNEQFF
TRBD2,TRBJ2-1,TRBV7-3,NA,TGTGCCAGCAGCTTTAGGAGCGGGGGCTACAATGAGCAGTTCTTC,CASSFRSGGYNEQFF
NA,TRBJ2-3,TRBV5-1,NA,TGCGCCAGCAGCCCAATAGTTGCTAGCACAGATACGCAGTATTTT,CASSPIVASTDTQYF
TRBD1,TRBJ2-3,TRBV28,once,TGTGCCAGCAGTACGCTGGACAGGGCCACAGATACGCAGTATTTT,CASSTLDRATDTQYF
NA,TRBJ1-5,TRBV5-6,NA,TGTGCCAGCAGCTTGGAAGGTAGCGGTCAGCCCCAGCATTTT,CASSLEGSGQPQHF